This T cell receptor beta chain stems from a study of CD8+CD57+ T cells in acquired aplastic anemia. Study at large: DNA from sorted CD4+ and CD8+ cells averaged around 3.5 ug.

Remarks on this clonotype: Its antigen is as yet unknown.

The study, taken as a whole, reports: The CD8+ Simpson's diversity of patients and controls was not significantly different. A set of some 28 CD8+ CDR3 sequences was shared between patients and controls, and these sequences appeared highly expressed in patients.

The study profiled TCR beta VDJ and CDR3 using genomic DNA as template. TCRdb passed the reads through MiXCR, listing each CDR3 protein once. The table has hundreds of thousands of distinct CDR3 sequences, 50% to 70% seen once; the top ten hold roughly 8%. The clonotype originates from a human donor with severe aplastic anemia or a healthy control (not recorded which). The sequencing input was sorted CD4+, CD8+, or CD8+CD57+ T cells (not recorded which) from PBMCs.

This CDR3 reads CASSFLVGSGRSYEQYF. CDR3 sequence (DNA): TGTGCCAGCAGCTTCTTAGTAGGTAGCGGTCGATCCTACGAGCAGTACTTC. The chain uses TRBV7-2 and TRBJ2-7; perhaps TRBD2 as D (6 bases). The CDR3 is 17 residues long. V lost 3 bases and J 1 base, leaving 19 bases between the germline ends. CDR1 and CDR2 from the germline V gene are SGHTA and FQGNSA.